This T cell receptor (beta chain) came from a study of PD-1 and CTLA-4 blockade in melanoma (dated by TCRdb to the early 2020s). For the study in its entirety: In patients with melanoma, the study measured the effects of PD-1 blockade versus CTLA-4 blockade on the melanoma-reactive CD8 T cell response.

Including cysteine and phenylalanine, the CDR3 has 12 amino acids. Only CDR3 DNA is held: 36 bases, read in frame from base 1. The germline V gene (reference sequence) specifies LNHDA as CDR1 and SQIVND as CDR2. The V end loses 3 bases and the J end loses 10 bases, and a stretch of 12 bases separates them. About this clone itself: The target of this receptor is not known. Base qualities are not provided; no much larger clone lies one nucleotide away.

Library generation was performed with the immunoSEQ multiplex PCR assay. The clones in this table, taken by TCRdb from immuneACCESS, are in-frame only. Not every clone is retained; where verified, under half of the shortfall comes from an unresolved V gene, and the cause of the rest is unknown. The sample records roughly 30,000 clones, 91% of which are singletons. The ten largest clonotypes hold over 8.5% of the sample. Recombination joined TRBV19 with TRBJ1-1; the D gene assignment is ambiguous. The TCR comes from a human donor with melanoma. The material sequenced was CD8+ T cells from peripheral blood, taken from a patient given anti-PD-1 treatment. CDR3 reads: CASSIVPFRAFF. The DNA sequence reads TGTGCCAGTAGTATCGTCCCGTTCAGAGCTTTCTTT.